The 27 T cell receptor beta chains presented below share a single source sample, sequenced in a study of shared T cell receptors in the human thymus. TCRdb's copy holds only in-frame clones and misses some; the assay was immunoSEQ multiplex PCR. The sample holds under 450,000 clones; just under 95% are singletons and the top ten take roughly 0.02%. Sequencing input: thymocytes. All receptors come from a human donor.

This chain connects TRBV2 to TRBJ2-7; 12 nucleotides match TRBD2. V was pared by 6 bases and J by 5 bases, with 5 bases of the junction left unmatched. Germline assignment: CDR1 SNHLY and CDR2 FYNNEI. The CDR3 contains 14 residues. CDR3 in DNA: TGTGCCAGCAGGACTAGCGGGAGTCACCACGAGCAGTACTTC. The encoded protein is CASRTSGSHHEQYF.

The chain carries TRBV20-1 and TRBJ2-7; tentatively, D is TRBD2 (6 bases). Trimming removed 5 bases at V and 5 bases at J, with 10 bases between. The germline CDR1 and CDR2 sequences are DFQATT and SNEGSKA (reference sequence). The length of the CDR3 is 11 residues. Here the CDR3 DNA reads TGCAGTGCTTTTGCGGGACACGAGCAGTACTTC. It yields the protein CSAFAGHEQYF.

The chain combines TRBV5-1 with TRBJ2-1, with 14 nucleotides matching TRBD2. CDR3 length: 19 amino acids. Trimming removed 0 bases from V and 9 bases from J; junction bases left unmatched: 14. CDR1 SGHRS and CDR2 YFSETQ come from the germline V gene. The chain's CDR3 is CASSLGRTSGRPGPLEQFF. The CDR3 bases are TGCGCCAGCAGCTTGGGCAGGACTAGCGGGAGGCCCGGCCCCCTTGAGCAGTTCTTC. The full variable domain, rest sourced from reference TRBV5-1 and TRBJ2-1, is KAGVTQTPRYLIKTRGQQVTLSCSPISGHRSVSWYQQTPGQGLQFLFEYFSETQRNKGNFPGRFSGRQFSNSRSEMNVSTLELGDSALYLCASSLGRTSGRPGPLEQFFGPGTRLTVL.

This sequence joins TRBV28 and TRBJ2-7; D may be TRBD1 (6 bases). The CDR3 sequence is 16 residues long. Trimming took off 2 bases at V and 0 bases at J, with 14 bases between the two ends. CDR1 is MDHEN and CDR2 is SYDVKM in the germline V gene. The DNA of the CDR3 is TGTGCCAGCAGTTTAATCCGGGGACACTTCTCCTACGAGCAGTACTTC. It is translated as CASSLIRGHFSYEQYF.

V usage is TRBV19 and J usage is TRBJ2-3, with D hard to call. Germline V gene lookup returns CDR1 LNHDA and CDR2 SQIVND (reference sequence). The CDR3 runs to 13 residues. Trimming removed 6 bases from V and 3 bases from J, with 10 bases in between. In DNA, the CDR3 is TGTGCCAGTAGCCCGGTGGGAACAGATACGCAGTATTTT. As protein: CASSPVGTDTQYF.

This clone showed up just once. The V and J genes are TRBV11-2 and TRBJ2-7; TRBD1 or TRBD2 may be the D gene (5 bases each). Germline V gene data show CDR1 as SGHAT and CDR2 as FQNNGV. The CDR3 runs to 15 residues. V was trimmed by 1 base and J by 1 base, leaving 11 bases between them. CDR3 DNA: TGTGCCAGCAGCTTAGCAGGGAGCCCATCCTACGAGCAGTACTTC. As protein: CASSLAGSPSYEQYF.

J is TRBJ1-1 and V is TRBV4-1; 9 bases align to TRBD1. The CDR3 runs to 22 residues. V shed 1 base, J shed 10 bases, and the junction held 31 bases outside the gene matches. Germline CDR1 MGHRA, CDR2 YSYEKL. CDR3 sequence (DNA): TGCGCCAGCAGCCAAGTCCCTCTGACGGACAGGGGAGAGAAGGGAGGCCTGGAGAGAGCTTTCTTT. The encoded protein is CASSQVPLTDRGEKGGLERAFF.

The chain links TRBV7-8 to TRBJ2-1, with 8 bases aligning to TRBD1. CDR1 and CDR2 (germline): SGHVS, FQNEAQ. V gave up 0 bases and J gave up 9 bases; unmatched junction bases: 10. The CDR3 contains 16 residues. The CDR3 protein is CASSLAQGAIGSEQFF. CDR3 sequence (DNA): TGTGCCAGCAGCTTAGCGCAGGGGGCGATAGGTAGTGAGCAGTTCTTC.

The chain recombines TRBV19 with TRBJ2-5; D assignment may be TRBD1 or TRBD2 (5 bases each). Trimming took off 0 bases at V and 4 bases at J, with 15 bases between the two ends. CDR3 length: 16 residues. Germline V lookup: CDR1 LNHDA, CDR2 SQIVND (reference sequence). As DNA, the CDR3 is TGTGCCAGTAGTATAGATGGACTCCCCGGGGCAGAGACCCAGTACTTC. It encodes CASSIDGLPGAETQYF.

The chain joins TRBV5-1 to TRBJ1-1, with TRBD1 as a possible D gene (6 bases). Germline CDR1 reads SGHRS; CDR2 reads YFSETQ. Trimming took off 3 bases at V and 1 base at J, with 13 bases between the two ends. The CDR3 is made up of 15 amino acids. The CDR3 loop is CASSSPGQQNTEAFF. Here the CDR3 DNA reads TGCGCCAGCAGCTCGCCAGGACAGCAGAACACTGAAGCTTTCTTT.

This clone was detected once. V usage is TRBV27 and J usage is TRBJ2-5; 8 nucleotides line up with TRBD1. Per germline, CDR1 MNHEY and CDR2 SMNVEV (reference sequence). Trimming took 5 bases from V and 6 from J; bases not matched to a gene: 11. There are 15 residues in the CDR3. The CDR3 DNA reads as TGTGCCAGCAGTCCATGGACAGGGAGGAGGAAGACCCAGTACTTC. It encodes CASSPWTGRRKTQYF.

This rearrangement joins TRBV7-6 to TRBJ2-7, with D possibly TRBD2 on 6 matching bases. Trimming stripped 1 base from V and 0 bases from J, with 13 bases between. Per germline, CDR1 SGHVS and CDR2 FNYEAQ. The CDR3 consists of 16 residues. The CDR3 here is CASSLGGGILSYEQYF. DNA for the CDR3: TGTGCCAGCAGCTTAGGAGGCGGGATTCTCTCCTACGAGCAGTACTTC.

The chain joins TRBV6-5 to TRBJ2-5, with D possibly matching TRBD1 (6 bases). CDR1 and CDR2 (germline): MNHEY, SVGAGI. The CDR3 covers 15 residues. The germline V and J ends were trimmed by 7 bases and 4 bases, with 19 bases remaining between them. The CDR3 nucleotides are TGTGCCAGCACCCTGTCAGGGGTCCCTACAGAGACCCAGTACTTC. Its translation is CASTLSGVPTETQYF.

The CDR3 here is CAWSVLWGSGANVLTF. The DNA of the CDR3 is TGTGCCTGGAGTGTTCTTTGGGGGTCTGGGGCCAACGTCCTGACTTTC. The rearrangement uses TRBV30 and TRBJ2-6, with D possibly being TRBD1 or TRBD2 (5 bases each). The CDR3 length is 16 residues. Germline V gene data show CDR1 as GTSNPN and CDR2 as SVGIG (reference sequence). Trimming removed 0 bases at V and 1 base at J, with 10 bases between.

The V gene is TRBV27, the J gene TRBJ1-2, with 10 bases identical to TRBD1. The CDR3 extends over 14 amino acids. Germline CDR1 MNHEY, CDR2 SMNVEV (reference sequence). J lost 7 bases, V lost 6 bases, and 8 bases had no gene match. The CDR3 bases are TGTGCCAGCAGCTTAGACAGGGGGCGGTTTGGCTACACCTTC. Translated: CASSLDRGRFGYTF.

J is TRBJ2-7 and V is TRBV9, with 7 bases aligning to TRBD2. The CDR3 loop spans 16 amino acids. The V segment lost 0 bases and the J segment 2 bases; nucleotides outside the gene matches: 8. Germline lookup yields CDR1 SGDLS and CDR2 YYNGEE. In DNA, the CDR3 is TGTGCCAGCAGCGTAGCAATGATGGCGGGAGCCTACGAGCAGTACTTC. It is translated as CASSVAMMAGAYEQYF.

V is TRBV5-1 and J is TRBJ2-4; TRBD2 aligns across 7 bases. Germline lookup yields CDR1 SGHRS and CDR2 YFSETQ. CDR3 length: 13 amino acids. Trimming at V came to 4 bases and at J to 7 bases, leaving 5 bases not matched to a gene. The CDR3 reads CASSPRTSNIQYF. CDR3 bases: TGCGCCAGCAGCCCGAGGACTAGTAACATTCAGTACTTC.

The chain recombines TRBV27 with TRBJ2-4; tentative D call: TRBD2 (5 bases). The length of the CDR3 is 17 residues. Trimming pared 3 bases from V and 0 bases from J, leaving 15 bases between. Germline V gene sequence: CDR1 MNHEY, CDR2 SMNVEV (reference sequence). The CDR3 loop reads CASSFTRESLAKNIQYF. Written as DNA, the CDR3 is TGTGCCAGCAGTTTCACTAGGGAATCCTTAGCCAAAAACATTCAGTACTTC.

The chain recombines TRBV5-1 with TRBJ2-7; TRBD2 is a possible D gene (6 bases). Trimming took 6 bases from V and 0 from J, leaving 19 bases between them. Germline V gene sequence: CDR1 SGHRS, CDR2 YFSETQ. This CDR3 has 16 amino acids. This CDR3 reads CASTNQRATHSYEQYF. The DNA of the CDR3 is TGCGCCAGCACCAATCAGCGGGCTACACACTCCTACGAGCAGTACTTC.

V gene TRBV6-6 combines with J gene TRBJ2-7, with 13 nucleotides matching TRBD2. The V and J ends lost 2 bases and 5 bases, in that order; junction bases with no gene match: 3. The germline gives CDR1 MNHNY, CDR2 SVGAGI (reference sequence). This CDR3 spans 15 amino acids. The CDR3 sequence is CASSYETSGRNEQYF. CDR3 DNA: TGTGCCAGCAGTTACGAGACTAGCGGGAGGAACGAGCAGTACTTC.

The chain links TRBV6-1 to TRBJ2-1; 11 bases match TRBD2. The V gene's germline CDR1 is MNHNS and CDR2 SASEGT. Losses at the gene ends were 4 bases for V and 4 bases for J; bases not matched to a gene: 12. The CDR3 runs 18 residues. The CDR3 reads CASSVGLAGGIWYNEQFF. The CDR3 region has the DNA TGTGCCAGCAGTGTAGGGCTAGCGGGAGGCATTTGGTACAATGAGCAGTTCTTC.

The CDR3 protein is CASSPTGRIWQPQHF. The CDR3 bases are TGTGCCAGCAGCCCGACAGGGCGTATATGGCAGCCCCAGCATTTT. This chain joins TRBV7-2 and TRBJ1-5; TRBD1 agrees at 7 bases. V dropped 5 bases and J dropped 7; count of bases not matched to a gene: 11. Germline CDR1 reads SGHTA; CDR2 reads FQGNSA. This CDR3 spans 15 amino acids.

This chain uses TRBV28 with TRBJ2-3, with a weak D call TRBD2 (5 bases). This CDR3 comprises 15 residues. Between the trimmed V and J ends, which lost 2 bases and 0 bases, there was a span of 9 bases. CDR1 and CDR2 (germline): MDHEN, SYDVKM. CDR3: CASSLEDSSTDTQYF. The CDR3 DNA sequence: TGTGCCAGCAGTTTAGAGGACTCTAGCACAGATACGCAGTATTTT.

The V gene is TRBV27, the J gene TRBJ2-5; 9 bases fit TRBD2. The CDR3 has 15 amino acids. From germline, CDR1 is MNHEY and CDR2 SMNVEV (reference sequence). The J segment lost 5 bases and the V segment lost 4 bases, leaving 8 bases of the junction unmatched. CDR3 DNA: TGTGCCAGCAGTTCCAATAGCGGGAGATCGGAGACCCAGTACTTC. Protein: CASSSNSGRSETQYF.

The CDR3 nucleotides are TGTGCCAGCAGTTTAGCTCCGGGACAGGGTGAAGAAAAACTGTTTTTT. It translates to CASSLAPGQGEEKLFF. The V and J genes are TRBV27 and TRBJ1-4; 9 nucleotides agree with TRBD1. This CDR3 spans 16 amino acids. Looked up from germline, CDR1 is MNHEY and CDR2 is SMNVEV (reference sequence). Trimming at V came to 2 bases and at J to 8 bases, leaving 9 bases not matched to a gene. The variable domain in full, with the rest retrieved from reference TRBV27 and TRBJ1-4, is EAQVTQNPRYLITVTGKKLTVTCSQNMNHEYMSWYRQDPGLGLRQIYYSMNVEVTDKGDVPEGYKVSRKEKRNFPLILESPSPNQTSLYFCASSLAPGQGEEKLFFGSGTQLSVL.

The J gene is TRBJ1-1, the V gene TRBV19; 7 bases are shared with TRBD1. CDR3 size: 13 residues. Germline V lookup: CDR1 LNHDA, CDR2 SQIVND (reference sequence). Trimming took 6 bases from V and 1 from J; bases not matched to a gene: 2. The chain's CDR3 is CASRRTGNTEAFF. As DNA, the CDR3 is TGTGCCAGTAGGAGGACAGGGAACACTGAAGCTTTCTTT.

This clone was observed a single time. The rearrangement uses TRBV6-5 and TRBJ2-7; TRBD2 might be the D (6 bases). Trimming pared 0 bases from V and 2 bases from J, leaving 14 bases between. Germline assignment: CDR1 MNHEY and CDR2 SVGAGI. This CDR3 is built from 16 residues. The chain's CDR3 is CASSYSPSDHPYEQYF. CDR3 bases: TGTGCCAGCAGTTACTCACCTAGCGACCACCCCTACGAGCAGTACTTC.